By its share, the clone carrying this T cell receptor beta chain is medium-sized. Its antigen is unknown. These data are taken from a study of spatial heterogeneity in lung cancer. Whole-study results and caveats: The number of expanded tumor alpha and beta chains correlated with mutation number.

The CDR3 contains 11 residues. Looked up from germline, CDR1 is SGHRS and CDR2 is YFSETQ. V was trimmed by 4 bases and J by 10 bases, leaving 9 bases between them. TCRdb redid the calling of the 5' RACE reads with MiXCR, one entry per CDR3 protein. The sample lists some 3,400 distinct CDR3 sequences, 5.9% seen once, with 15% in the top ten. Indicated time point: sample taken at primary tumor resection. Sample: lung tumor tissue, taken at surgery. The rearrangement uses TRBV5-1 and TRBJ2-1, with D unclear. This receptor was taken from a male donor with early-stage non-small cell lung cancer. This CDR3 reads CASSSQNEQFF. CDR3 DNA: TGCGCCAGCAGCAGTCAGAACGAGCAGTTCTTC.